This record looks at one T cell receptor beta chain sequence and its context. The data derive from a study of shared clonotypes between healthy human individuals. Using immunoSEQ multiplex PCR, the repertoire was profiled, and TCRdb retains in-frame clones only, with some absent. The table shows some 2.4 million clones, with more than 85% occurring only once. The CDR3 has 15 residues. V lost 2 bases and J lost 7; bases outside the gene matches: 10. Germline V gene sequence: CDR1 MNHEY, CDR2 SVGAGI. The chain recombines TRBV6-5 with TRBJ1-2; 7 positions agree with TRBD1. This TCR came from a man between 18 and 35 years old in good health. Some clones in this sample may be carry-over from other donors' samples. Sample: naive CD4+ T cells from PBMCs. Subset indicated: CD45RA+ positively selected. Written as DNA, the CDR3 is TGTGCCAGCAGTTACGGGGCGACAGGGTCGCCTGGCTACACCTTC. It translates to CASSYGATGSPGYTF.